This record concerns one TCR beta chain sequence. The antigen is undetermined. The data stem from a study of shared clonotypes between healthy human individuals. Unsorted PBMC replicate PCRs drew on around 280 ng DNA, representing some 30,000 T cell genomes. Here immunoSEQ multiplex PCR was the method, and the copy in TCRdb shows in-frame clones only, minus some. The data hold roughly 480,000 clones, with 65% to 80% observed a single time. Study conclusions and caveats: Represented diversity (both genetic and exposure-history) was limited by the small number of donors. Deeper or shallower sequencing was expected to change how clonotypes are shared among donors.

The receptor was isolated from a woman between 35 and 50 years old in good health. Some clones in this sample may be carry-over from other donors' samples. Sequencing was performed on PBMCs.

This CDR3 reads CASSIGPTNYGYTF. The CDR3 coding sequence is TGTGCCAGTAGTATCGGCCCTACTAACTATGGCTACACCTTC. The gene calls are TRBV19 and TRBJ1-2; D unclear. CDR3 length: 14 residues. Trimming removed 3 bases at V and 0 bases at J, with 8 bases between. The germline V gene encodes CDR1 LNHDA and CDR2 SQIVND (reference sequence).